The rows below give T cell receptor beta chains drawn from one sample of a study of T cell repertoires in cytomegalovirus infection. TCRdb re-analysed the reads in MiXCR, keeping a single row per CDR3 protein. Altogether some 920,000 distinct CDR3 sequences are present, 31% being singletons, with the ten largest covering around 15%. Their antigen targets remain unknown. The material was cultured CD8+ T cells from PBMCs, obtained from culture after CMV antigen stimulation. These receptors were collected from a human donor in good health (CMV status not recorded). Some clones in this sample may be carry-over from other donors' samples. The CDR3 runs from the conserved cysteine through the conserved F or W. Each record gives: J gene, V gene, D gene, clone size, CDR3 protein, CDR3 DNA. The D gene is left open where the match is weak. Only part of the rows carry a size: once, few, many, or a class if the clone is expanded.

j_call: TRBJ1-5; v_call: TRBV6-2/TRBV6-3; d_call: .; clone_size: .; cdr3_aa: CASSYLEDRLNQPQHF; cdr3_nt: TGTGCCAGCAGTTACCTCGAAGACAGGTTAAATCAGCCCCAGCATTTT
j_call: TRBJ2-7; v_call: TRBV19; d_call: .; clone_size: .; cdr3_aa: CASSIRRDSSSYEQYF; cdr3_nt: TGTGCCAGTAGTATCCGAAGGGACTCAAGCTCCTACGAGCAGTACTTC
j_call: TRBJ2-1; v_call: TRBV6-2/TRBV6-3; d_call: .; clone_size: few; cdr3_aa: CASSYRQAPYNEQFF; cdr3_nt: TGTGCCAGCAGTTACCGACAGGCCCCCTACAATGAGCAGTTCTTC
j_call: TRBJ1-5; v_call: TRBV6-5; d_call: TRBD1; clone_size: few; cdr3_aa: CASSPGDSLHQPQHF; cdr3_nt: TGTGCCAGCAGCCCCGGGGACAGCCTTCATCAGCCCCAGCATTTT
j_call: TRBJ2-3; v_call: TRBV6-1; d_call: .; clone_size: .; cdr3_aa: CASTAGSTDTQYF; cdr3_nt: TGTGCCAGCACCGCGGGGTCCACAGATACGCAGTATTTT
j_call: TRBJ2-2; v_call: TRBV19; d_call: TRBD2; clone_size: .; cdr3_aa: CASGPGLANYRTGELFF; cdr3_nt: TGTGCCAGTGGACCGGGACTAGCGAACTACAGGACCGGGGAGCTGTTTTTT
j_call: TRBJ1-1; v_call: TRBV14; d_call: TRBD1; clone_size: .; cdr3_aa: CASSQDIGLGQGAAEAFF; cdr3_nt: TGTGCCAGCAGCCAAGATATCGGTTTGGGACAGGGGGCAGCTGAAGCTTTCTTT
j_call: TRBJ2-2; v_call: TRBV20-1; d_call: .; clone_size: .; cdr3_aa: CSARRPELGGELFF; cdr3_nt: TGCAGTGCTAGGAGGCCGGAGCTCGGCGGGGAGCTGTTTTTT
j_call: TRBJ2-1; v_call: TRBV27; d_call: .; clone_size: few; cdr3_aa: CASSLYVGHNEQFF; cdr3_nt: TGTGCCAGCAGTTTATATGTAGGGCATAATGAGCAGTTCTTC
j_call: TRBJ1-5; v_call: TRBV12-3/TRBV12-4; d_call: TRBD1; clone_size: few; cdr3_aa: CASSLVRTGNSNQPQHF; cdr3_nt: TGTGCCAGCAGTTTAGTTCGGACAGGCAATAGCAATCAGCCCCAGCATTTT
j_call: TRBJ2-3; v_call: TRBV6-6; d_call: TRBD2; clone_size: .; cdr3_aa: CASSGSGGDTDTQYF; cdr3_nt: TGTGCCAGCAGTGGTAGCGGGGGGGACACAGATACGCAGTATTTT
j_call: TRBJ2-2; v_call: TRBV5-1; d_call: .; clone_size: few; cdr3_aa: CASVGQIPGELFF; cdr3_nt: TGCGCCAGCGTAGGACAGATCCCCGGGGAGCTGTTTTTT
j_call: TRBJ1-5; v_call: TRBV7-9; d_call: .; clone_size: few; cdr3_aa: CASSPPGANQPQHF; cdr3_nt: TGTGCCAGCAGCCCTCCAGGGGCCAATCAGCCCCAGCATTTT
j_call: TRBJ2-3; v_call: TRBV7-2; d_call: .; clone_size: .; cdr3_aa: CASSLLNQRDTQYF; cdr3_nt: TGTGCCAGCAGCCTCCTCAACCAGCGGGATACGCAGTATTTT
j_call: TRBJ2-1; v_call: TRBV24-1; d_call: TRBD1; clone_size: .; cdr3_aa: CATGGEGDSGNEQFF; cdr3_nt: TGTGCCACTGGGGGCGAGGGGGACAGCGGCAATGAGCAGTTCTTC
j_call: TRBJ1-1; v_call: TRBV25-1; d_call: .; clone_size: .; cdr3_aa: CASSVGGRGAFF; cdr3_nt: TGTGCCAGCAGTGTCGGTGGCCGAGGAGCTTTCTTT
j_call: TRBJ2-1; v_call: TRBV27; d_call: .; clone_size: .; cdr3_aa: CASSPGAGNEQFF; cdr3_nt: TGTGCCAGCAGCCCTGGAGCCGGGAATGAGCAGTTCTTC
j_call: TRBJ2-5; v_call: TRBV9; d_call: .; clone_size: .; cdr3_aa: CASSPGHKQETQYF; cdr3_nt: TGTGCCAGCAGCCCGGGGCACAAACAAGAGACCCAGTACTTC
j_call: TRBJ2-7; v_call: TRBV7-6; d_call: TRBD2; clone_size: few; cdr3_aa: CASSLGRGATYEQYF; cdr3_nt: TGTGCCAGCAGCTTAGGGCGGGGGGCGACCTACGAGCAGTACTTC
j_call: TRBJ2-1; v_call: TRBV27; d_call: .; clone_size: many; cdr3_aa: CASSLGGRSYNEQFF; cdr3_nt: TGTGCCAGCAGCCTCGGGGGCCGCTCCTACAATGAGCAGTTCTTC
j_call: TRBJ2-2; v_call: TRBV24-1; d_call: TRBD1; clone_size: few; cdr3_aa: CATRTGDTNTGELFF; cdr3_nt: TGTGCCACCAGGACAGGGGATACGAACACCGGGGAGCTGTTTTTT
j_call: TRBJ1-1; v_call: TRBV7-9; d_call: .; clone_size: few; cdr3_aa: CASSFTYTEAFF; cdr3_nt: TGTGCCAGCTCCTTCACATACACTGAAGCTTTCTTT
j_call: TRBJ2-1; v_call: TRBV7-6; d_call: TRBD2; clone_size: few; cdr3_aa: CASSSRGPSGGNEQFF; cdr3_nt: TGTGCCAGCAGCTCCCGCGGGCCTAGCGGGGGCAATGAGCAGTTCTTC
j_call: TRBJ2-1; v_call: TRBV15; d_call: .; clone_size: few; cdr3_aa: CATSRDPKLDEQFF; cdr3_nt: TGTGCCACCAGCAGAGATCCAAAACTGGATGAGCAGTTCTTC
j_call: TRBJ1-1; v_call: TRBV5-1; d_call: .; clone_size: .; cdr3_aa: CASSLAFVGDDTEAFF; cdr3_nt: TGCGCCAGCAGCTTGGCCTTTGTTGGGGATGACACTGAAGCTTTCTTT
j_call: TRBJ2-1; v_call: TRBV7-7; d_call: .; clone_size: many; cdr3_aa: CASSFGGGRYNEQFF; cdr3_nt: TGTGCTAGCAGCTTTGGAGGGGGCCGCTACAATGAGCAGTTCTTC
j_call: TRBJ2-5; v_call: TRBV7-3; d_call: TRBD1; clone_size: many; cdr3_aa: CASSKWTGNGETQYF; cdr3_nt: TGTGCCAGCAGCAAATGGACAGGGAATGGGGAGACCCAGTACTTC
j_call: TRBJ1-1; v_call: TRBV27; d_call: .; clone_size: few; cdr3_aa: CASSFTAGRTEAFF; cdr3_nt: TGTGCCAGCAGTTTTACGGCGGGGAGAACTGAAGCTTTCTTT
j_call: TRBJ2-2; v_call: TRBV6-1; d_call: .; clone_size: few; cdr3_aa: CASSEEAGPGELFF; cdr3_nt: TGTGCCAGCAGTGAAGAAGCCGGGCCCGGGGAGCTGTTTTTT
j_call: TRBJ1-5; v_call: TRBV27; d_call: TRBD1; clone_size: .; cdr3_aa: CASSFNRGYSNQPQHF; cdr3_nt: TGTGCCAGCAGTTTTAACAGGGGTTATAGCAATCAGCCCCAGCATTTT
j_call: TRBJ2-6; v_call: TRBV19; d_call: TRBD1; clone_size: few; cdr3_aa: CASSIEGDREYSGANVLTF; cdr3_nt: TGTGCCAGTAGTATAGAGGGAGACAGGGAATACTCTGGGGCCAACGTCCTGACTTTC
j_call: TRBJ2-3; v_call: TRBV12-3/TRBV12-4; d_call: .; clone_size: .; cdr3_aa: CASNKGQHTDTQYF; cdr3_nt: TGTGCCAGCAATAAAGGGCAGCACACAGATACGCAGTATTTT